This T cell receptor beta chain appears in the sequencing data of a study of technical replicates of blood from several donors. The CDR3 totals 15 residues. The ends lost 4 bases at V and 5 bases at J; junction bases unmatched: 8. Produced via immunoSEQ multiplex PCR; TCRdb's table is partial and in-frame only. Here the sample spans about 89,000 clones, approximately 94% being singletons. The V gene is TRBV5-3, the J gene TRBJ2-3; 9 bases align to TRBD2. TRBV5-3 is reported as an ORF; its role is uncertain. The sequenced material came from T cells isolated from PBMCs. The sequence was obtained from a human donor in good health. CDR3 in amino acids: CARSRSSGVVDTQYF. CDR3 nucleotide sequence: TGTGCCAGAAGCCGTTCTAGCGGGGTTGTAGATACGCAGTATTTT.